This T cell receptor beta chain was sequenced in a study of control samples from healthy donors and cancer patients. CDR3 length: 17 residues. The sample holds a few counts of this clone. Assay: immunoSEQ multiplex PCR; the TCRdb copy retains only in-frame clones and omits some. The data show about 84,000 clones, roughly 88% seen once. Sequencing input: PBMCs. The TCR was taken from a man aged 55 to 70 with head and neck cancer. The chain uses TRBV12-1 and TRBJ1-2. TRBV12-1 is termed a pseudogene. The CDR3 DNA is TGTGCCAGCAGCTTTTACTCCGGGGCCGAATCTAACTATGGCTACACCTTC. Protein: CASSFYSGAESNYGYTF.